The rows below give T cell receptor beta chains drawn from one sample of a study of spatial heterogeneity in lung cancer. MiXCR, run by TCRdb on the 5' RACE reads, gives a single entry per CDR3 protein. Counted here are about 43,000 distinct CDR3 sequences, about 22% occurring once; the ten biggest clones make up approximately 6.8%. This sample comprised PBMCs, obtained at follow-up. These receptors were taken from a female donor with early-stage non-small cell lung cancer. Each CDR3 is given with its conserved first and last residue. D genes are given only for firm matches. Size values are once, few and many counts, or a class for expanded clones, and some rows have none.

v_gene,abundance,d_gene,j_gene,CDR3aa,CDR3nt
TRBV6-2/TRBV6-3,many,.,TRBJ2-4,CASNPTRWDKNIQYF,TGTGCCAGCAATCCGACTAGGTGGGACAAAAACATTCAGTACTTC
TRBV11-2,many,.,TRBJ1-2,CASSLEGHGGYTF,TGTGCCAGCAGCTTAGAAGGACATGGTGGCTACACCTTC
TRBV18,few,.,TRBJ1-1,CASSPSQGLAEAFF,TGTGCCAGCTCACCATCTCAGGGGCTAGCTGAAGCTTTCTTT
TRBV14,few,.,TRBJ2-2,CASSQKNQYTGELFF,TGTGCCAGCAGCCAAAAGAACCAGTACACCGGGGAGCTGTTTTTT
TRBV7-9,.,.,TRBJ1-1,CATIGTPGNTEAFF,TGTGCCACCATCGGGACTCCGGGGAACACTGAAGCTTTCTTT
TRBV5-1,.,TRBD1,TRBJ1-1,CASSPGTGTEAFF,TGCGCCAGCAGCCCCGGGACAGGGACTGAAGCTTTCTTT
TRBV5-5,medium-sized,TRBD2,TRBJ2-5,CASTRLAGETQYF,TGTGCCAGCACTAGACTAGCGGGGGAGACCCAGTACTTC
TRBV20-1,many,TRBD1,TRBJ1-2,CSAFKTGRGYTF,TGCAGTGCTTTCAAGACAGGGCGCGGCTACACCTTC
TRBV10-3,many,.,TRBJ2-1,CAISESFEQFF,TGTGCCATCAGTGAGAGCTTCGAGCAGTTCTTC
TRBV7-9,.,.,TRBJ2-1,CASSLGGLQVMLF,TGTGCCAGCAGCTTAGGAGGGCTCCAGGTCATGCTCTTC
TRBV7-8,.,TRBD1,TRBJ1-4,CASSPGTGGAGEKLFF,TGTGCCAGCAGCCCCGGGACAGGGGGCGCGGGAGAAAAACTGTTTTTT
TRBV24-1,many,.,TRBJ2-1,CATSDLDEQFF,TGTGCCACCAGTGATCTAGATGAGCAGTTCTTC